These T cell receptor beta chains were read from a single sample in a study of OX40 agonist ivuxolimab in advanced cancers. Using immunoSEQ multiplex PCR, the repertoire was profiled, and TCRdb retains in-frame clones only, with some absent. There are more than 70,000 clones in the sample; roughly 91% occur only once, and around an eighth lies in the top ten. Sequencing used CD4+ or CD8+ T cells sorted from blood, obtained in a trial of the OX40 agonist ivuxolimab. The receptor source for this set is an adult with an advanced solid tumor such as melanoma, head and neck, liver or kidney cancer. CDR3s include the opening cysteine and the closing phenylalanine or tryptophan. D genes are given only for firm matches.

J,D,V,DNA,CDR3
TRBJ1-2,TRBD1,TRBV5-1,TGCGCCAGCAGCTTGGAAGGGGCCAGGGGGGACTATGGCTACACCTTC,CASSLEGARGDYGYTF
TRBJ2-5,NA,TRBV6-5,TGTGCCAGCAGTTATGCCTTCGGGGGCCAAGAGACCCAGTACTTC,CASSYAFGGQETQYF
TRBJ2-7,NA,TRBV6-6,TGTGCCAGCAGTTATACAGGGTTTCCCTCCTACGAGCAGTACTTC,CASSYTGFPSYEQYF
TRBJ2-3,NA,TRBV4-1,TGCGCCAGCAGCCAAGGGGACAGTGGAGGGTTGGATACGCAGTATTTT,CASSQGDSGGLDTQYF
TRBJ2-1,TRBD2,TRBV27,TGTGCCAGCAGCCTAGCGGGAGGGAGGTACAATGAGCAGTTCTTC,CASSLAGGRYNEQFF
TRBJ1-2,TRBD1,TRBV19,TGTGCCAGTAGCTACCTAGGGGGCGGAGATGGCTACACCTTC,CASSYLGGGDGYTF
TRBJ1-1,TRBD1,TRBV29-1,TGCAGCGTTGCTCAGGGGGCTGAAGCTTTCTTT,CSVAQGAEAFF
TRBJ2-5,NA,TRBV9,TGTGCCAGCAGCGTAGGAAGGAGGGCGAGCCAAGAGACCCAGTACTTC,CASSVGRRASQETQYF
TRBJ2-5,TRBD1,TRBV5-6,TGTGCCAGCAGCTTCGGGCAGGGGGCAGAGACCCAGTACTTC,CASSFGQGAETQYF
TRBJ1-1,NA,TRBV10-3,TGTGCCATCAGTGAGGATTCCGGTGGGACTGAAGCTTTCTTT,CAISEDSGGTEAFF
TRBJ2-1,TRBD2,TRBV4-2,TGTGCCAGCAGCCAAGGGGGACTAGCGGCCTACAATGAGCAGTTCTTC,CASSQGGLAAYNEQFF
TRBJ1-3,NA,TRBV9,TGTGCCAGCAGCGTAAATGGACCTGGAAACACCATATATTTT,CASSVNGPGNTIYF